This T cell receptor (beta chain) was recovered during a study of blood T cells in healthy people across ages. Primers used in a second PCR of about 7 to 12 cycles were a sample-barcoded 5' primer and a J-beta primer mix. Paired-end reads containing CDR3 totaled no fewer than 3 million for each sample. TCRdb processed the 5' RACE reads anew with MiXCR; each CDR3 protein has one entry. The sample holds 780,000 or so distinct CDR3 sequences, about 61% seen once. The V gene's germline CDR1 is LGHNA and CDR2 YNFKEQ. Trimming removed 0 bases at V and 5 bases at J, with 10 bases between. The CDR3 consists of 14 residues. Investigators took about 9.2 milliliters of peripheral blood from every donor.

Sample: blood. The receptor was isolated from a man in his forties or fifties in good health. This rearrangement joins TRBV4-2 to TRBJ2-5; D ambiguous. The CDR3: CASSQEGNRETQYF. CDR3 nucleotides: TGTGCCAGCAGCCAAGAGGGCAACCGCGAGACCCAGTACTTC.